Sequencing of this TCR beta chain was carried out in a study of blood T cell repertoires in COVID-19. Libraries were prepared by immunoSEQ multiplex PCR; TCRdb keeps only in-frame clonotypes and omits some of them. The sample has roughly 290,000 clones; approximately 92% are singletons. CDR3 size: 12 residues. The germline V gene encodes CDR1 SGHTA and CDR2 FQGTGA. The V end lost 10 bases, the J end lost 1 base, and 7 bases lay between the germline ends. The TCR comes from a woman between 25 and 40 years old with COVID-19, enrolled during active disease. The chain employs TRBV7-3 and TRBJ2-2; perhaps TRBD2 as D (5 bases). Sequenced input: peripheral blood. The CDR3 loop reads CATRENTGELFF. The CDR3 DNA follows: TGTGCCACCCGGGAGAACACCGGGGAGCTGTTTTTT.